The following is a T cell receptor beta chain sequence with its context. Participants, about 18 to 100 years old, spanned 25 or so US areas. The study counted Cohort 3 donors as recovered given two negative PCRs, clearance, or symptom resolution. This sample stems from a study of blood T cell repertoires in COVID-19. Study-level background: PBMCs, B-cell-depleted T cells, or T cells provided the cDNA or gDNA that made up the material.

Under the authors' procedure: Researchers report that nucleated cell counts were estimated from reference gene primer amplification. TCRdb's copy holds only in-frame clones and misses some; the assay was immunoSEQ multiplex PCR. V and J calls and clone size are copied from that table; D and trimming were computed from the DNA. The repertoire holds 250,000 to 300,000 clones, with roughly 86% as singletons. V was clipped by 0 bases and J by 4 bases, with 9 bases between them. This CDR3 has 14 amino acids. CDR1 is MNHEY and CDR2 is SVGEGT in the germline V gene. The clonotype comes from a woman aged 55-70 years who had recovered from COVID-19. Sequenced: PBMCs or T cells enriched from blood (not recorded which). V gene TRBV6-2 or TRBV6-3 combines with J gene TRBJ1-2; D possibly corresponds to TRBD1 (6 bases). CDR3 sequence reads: CASSYSQGLYGYTF. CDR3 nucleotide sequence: TGTGCCAGCAGTTACTCGCAGGGGCTCTATGGCTACACCTTC.